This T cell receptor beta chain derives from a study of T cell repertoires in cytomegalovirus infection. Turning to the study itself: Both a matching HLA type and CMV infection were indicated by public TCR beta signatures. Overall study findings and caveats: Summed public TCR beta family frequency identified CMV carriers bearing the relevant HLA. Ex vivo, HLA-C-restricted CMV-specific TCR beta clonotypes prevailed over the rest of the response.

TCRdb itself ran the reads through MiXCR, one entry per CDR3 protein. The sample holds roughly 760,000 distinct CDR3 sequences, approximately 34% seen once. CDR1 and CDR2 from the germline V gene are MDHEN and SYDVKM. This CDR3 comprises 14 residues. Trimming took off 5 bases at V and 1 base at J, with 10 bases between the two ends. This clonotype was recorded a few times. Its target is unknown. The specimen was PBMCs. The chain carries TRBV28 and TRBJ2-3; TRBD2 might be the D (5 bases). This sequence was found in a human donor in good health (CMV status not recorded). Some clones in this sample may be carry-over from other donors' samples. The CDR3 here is CASSVPGGTDTQYF. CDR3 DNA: TGTGCCAGCAGTGTCCCCGGGGGCACAGATACGCAGTATTTT.